The clone carrying this T cell receptor (beta chain) was counted only a few times. Its antigen is not identified. This entry comes from a study of response to subunit inactivated influenza vaccine. TCRdb analysed the RT-PCR reads with MiXCR anew, one entry per CDR3 protein. The profile shows some 800,000 distinct CDR3 sequences, approximately 21% of them singletons. Overall study results and limits: Authors suggested few new T cells are recruited by each seasonal influenza vaccination.

Looked up from germline, CDR1 is SGHVS and CDR2 is FQNEAQ. The CDR3 sequence is 17 residues long. V shed 4 bases, J shed 4 bases, and the junction held 8 bases outside the gene matches. Source: PBMCs from blood, taken more than 4 days after vaccination. The V call is TRBV7-8, the J call TRBJ2-1; TRBD1 agrees at 12 bases. This clonotype was sampled from a man in his fifties who received an inactivated influenza vaccine. CDR3 sequence reads: CASSYGTGGYDYNEQFF. The DNA for the CDR3 is TGTGCCAGCAGCTACGGGACAGGGGGCTACGATTACAATGAGCAGTTCTTC.